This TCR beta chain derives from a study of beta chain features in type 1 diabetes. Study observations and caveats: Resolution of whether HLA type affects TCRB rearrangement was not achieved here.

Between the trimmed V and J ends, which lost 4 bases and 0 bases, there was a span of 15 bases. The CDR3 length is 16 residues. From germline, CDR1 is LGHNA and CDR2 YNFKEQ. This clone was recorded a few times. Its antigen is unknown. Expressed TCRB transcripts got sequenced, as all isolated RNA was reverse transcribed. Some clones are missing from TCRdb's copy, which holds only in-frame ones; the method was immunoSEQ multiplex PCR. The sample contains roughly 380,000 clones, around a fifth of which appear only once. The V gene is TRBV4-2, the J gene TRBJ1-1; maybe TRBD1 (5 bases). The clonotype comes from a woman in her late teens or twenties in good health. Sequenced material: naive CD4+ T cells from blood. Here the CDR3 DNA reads TGTGCCAGCAGCCCAGGCGGGGGGAGCATGAACACTGAAGCTTTCTTT. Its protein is CASSPGGGSMNTEAFF.